A single sample gave rise to the 28 T cell receptor beta chains below, sequenced in a study of T cells in Graves' hyperthyroidism and ophthalmopathy. The investigators amplified TCR beta CDR3 regions from RNA transcripts. RT-PCR in the first round (using the HTBI primer set) targeted the TCR CDR3. TCRdb processed the multiplex PCR reads anew with MiXCR; each CDR3 protein has one entry. The sample carries fewer than 850,000 distinct CDR3 sequences, approximately 15% recorded once. Source material: blood. The receptors derive from a man aged 45-65 years with Graves' hyperthyroidism.

V is TRBV10-3 and J is TRBJ2-2, with TRBD2 matching 10 bases. V dropped 6 bases and J dropped 3; count of bases not matched to a gene: 10. The CDR3 is made up of 17 amino acids. CDR1 ENHRY and CDR2 SYGVKD come from the germline V gene. CDR3 sequence reads: CAIRPRSGRGDTGELFF. CDR3 nucleotide sequence: TGTGCCATCAGGCCCCGGAGCGGGAGGGGGGACACCGGGGAGCTGTTTTTT.

At least ten counts were recorded for this clonotype. J is TRBJ2-4 and V is TRBV11-1, with 10 bases aligning to TRBD1. Germline values: CDR1 SGHAT, CDR2 FQDESV (reference sequence). V lost 6 bases, J lost 0 bases, and 11 bases stayed unmatched. The CDR3 loop spans 18 amino acids. DNA of the CDR3: TGTGCCAGCAGTCGGGACAGGGGAATACTTCTAGCCAAAAACATTCAGTACTTC. It yields the protein CASSRDRGILLAKNIQYF.

This clonotype has ten or more counts. The chain links TRBV10-3 to TRBJ2-1, with TRBD2 matching 13 bases. Germline values: CDR1 ENHRY, CDR2 SYGVKD. The CDR3 length is 20 residues. V trimming: 1 base; J trimming: 8 bases; junction bases outside the gene matches: 17. CDR3 in DNA: TGTGCCATCAGTGAGTTTCTTGGACTAGCGGGAGCCTCGGAGGTGGATGAGCAGTTCTTC. Residues: CAISEFLGLAGASEVDEQFF.

The CDR3: CASSSEGPVGAYTF. CDR3 bases: TGCGCCAGCAGCTCGGAGGGACCGGTGGGGGCCTACACCTTC. J is TRBJ1-2 and V is TRBV5-1, with D possibly TRBD1 on 6 matching bases. Trimming took off 3 bases at V and 10 bases at J, with 19 bases between the two ends. This CDR3 has 14 amino acids. The germline CDR1 and CDR2 sequences are SGHRS and YFSETQ.

This clonotype was recorded at least ten times. V and J are TRBV14 and TRBJ1-4; 9 bases line up with TRBD1. J gave up 8 bases and V 1 base, and 11 bases lay outside the gene matches. The CDR3 runs to 17 residues. CDR1 is SGHDN and CDR2 is FVKESK in the germline V gene. DNA of the CDR3: TGTGCCAGCAGCCAAGGGGGACAGGGTCTTCGGGGAGAAAAACTGTTTTTT. Translating gives CASSQGGQGLRGEKLFF.

The rearrangement uses TRBV30 and TRBJ1-1, with 7 nucleotides matching TRBD1. The CDR3 extends over 14 amino acids. V shed 5 bases, J shed 4 bases, and the junction held 10 bases outside the gene matches. Germline-derived CDR1 and CDR2 are GTSNPN and SVGIG (reference sequence). CDR3 region: CAWAPVHRGTEAFF. In DNA form, the CDR3 reads TGTGCCTGGGCCCCGGTCCACAGGGGCACTGAAGCTTTCTTT.

This clonotype was observed a few times. The chain has TRBV20-1 and TRBJ1-2; D possibly corresponds to TRBD1 (5 bases). Trimming left V 0 bases short and J 8 bases short, with 16 bases between. Germline V gene sequence: CDR1 DFQATT, CDR2 SNEGSKA (reference sequence). CDR3 length: 14 residues. The CDR3 is CSARDQGASEGYTF. The CDR3 coding sequence is TGCAGTGCTAGAGATCAAGGGGCATCGGAGGGCTACACCTTC.

This clonotype showed up many times. The chain has TRBV10-2 and TRBJ1-4; D not certain. From germline, CDR1 is WSHSY and CDR2 SAAADI. The CDR3 runs to 15 residues. Trimming took off 6 bases at V and 5 bases at J, with 16 bases between the two ends. The CDR3 nucleotides read TGCGCCAGCAGCCCTGTGGGAGGGTCCAATGAAAAACTGTTTTTT. This encodes CASSPVGGSNEKLFF.

This clonotype occurred many times. The V call is TRBV20-1, the J call TRBJ1-5, with 8 positions matching TRBD1. CDR1 and CDR2 (germline): DFQATT, SNEGSKA (reference sequence). V dropped 6 bases and J dropped 7; count of bases not matched to a gene: 14. The CDR3 length is 15 residues. The CDR3 reads CSASPTGAMGQPQHF. The CDR3 region has the DNA TGCAGTGCGAGTCCGACAGGGGCGATGGGCCAGCCCCAGCATTTT.

V and J are TRBV19 and TRBJ1-1; D uncertain. Germline V gene lookup returns CDR1 LNHDA and CDR2 SQIVND (reference sequence). V shed 3 bases and J shed 5 bases, with 10 bases lying between them. The CDR3 length is 13 residues. The chain's CDR3 is CASSISGRTEAFF. The CDR3 DNA follows: TGTGCCAGTAGTATTTCGGGAAGAACTGAAGCTTTCTTT.

This clonotype has at least ten counts. The gene calls are TRBV9 and TRBJ2-5; D might be TRBD1 (6 bases). V dropped 1 base and J dropped 2 bases, with 9 bases sitting between them. CDR1 SGDLS and CDR2 YYNGEE come from the germline V gene. This CDR3 has 14 residues. Written as DNA, the CDR3 is TGTGCCAGCAGCGTAACCACAGGGCAAGAGACCCAGTACTTC. This translates into CASSVTTGQETQYF.

This sequence joins TRBV27 and TRBJ2-7; 7 bases are shared with TRBD1. CDR1 and CDR2 from the germline V gene are MNHEY and SMNVEV (reference sequence). This CDR3 is built from 15 residues. The trim removed 3 bases at V and 1 base at J, leaving 6 bases unmatched. The CDR3 here is CASSLSDRSSYEQYF. CDR3 DNA: TGTGCCAGCAGTTTGTCGGACAGGTCGTCCTACGAGCAGTACTTC.

In this sample, this clonotype turned up a few times. The chain employs TRBV5-6 and TRBJ2-5; TRBD1 is a possible D gene (5 bases). V was clipped by 5 bases and J by 4 bases, with 15 bases between them. The CDR3 extends over 14 amino acids. Germline lookup yields CDR1 SGHDT and CDR2 YYEEEE. CDR3 sequence: CASRVLQGGETQYF. The CDR3 DNA sequence: TGTGCCAGCAGAGTGCTGCAGGGTGGAGAGACCCAGTACTTC. Drawing the rest from reference TRBV5-6 and TRBJ2-5, the complete variable domain is DAGVTQSPTHLIKTRGQQVTLRCSPKSGHDTVSWYQQALGQGPQFIFQYYEEEERQRGNFPDRFSGHQFPNYSSELNVNALLLGDSALYLCASRVLQGGETQYFGPGTRLLVL.

In its sample, this clonotype was seen a few times. This chain joins TRBV4-2 and TRBJ2-7, with 7 bases that match TRBD2. The CDR3 has 16 amino acids. CDR1 is LGHNA and CDR2 is YNFKEQ in the germline V gene. Losses at the gene ends were 4 bases for V and 2 bases for J; bases not matched to a gene: 11. The CDR3 loop reads CASSRESLAATYEQYF. Written as DNA, the CDR3 is TGTGCCAGCAGCCGAGAGAGTCTAGCGGCTACCTACGAGCAGTACTTC.

This clonotype was picked up many times. The V call is TRBV14, the J call TRBJ1-1; D ambiguous. The V end lost 4 bases, the J end lost 0 bases, and 9 bases lay between the germline ends. Germline V gene lookup returns CDR1 SGHDN and CDR2 FVKESK. This CDR3 spans 14 amino acids. DNA for the CDR3: TGTGCCAGCAGCCCCCAGCCCCTGAACACTGAAGCTTTCTTT. This gives the protein CASSPQPLNTEAFF.

J is TRBJ2-2 and V is TRBV7-9; weak D call: TRBD2 (5 bases). The CDR3 totals 15 residues. Germline V CDR1 and CDR2: SEHNR, FQNEAQ (reference sequence). Trimming took off 3 bases at V and 6 bases at J, with 14 bases between the two ends. The CDR3 loop is CASSFDGLSAGELFF. In DNA form, the CDR3 reads TGTGCCAGCAGCTTCGACGGACTGAGCGCCGGGGAGCTGTTTTTT.

The genes are TRBV30 and TRBJ2-3; D is unresolved. Germline assignment: CDR1 GTSNPN and CDR2 SVGIG (reference sequence). V was pared by 0 bases and J by 5 bases, with 12 bases between. The CDR3 contains 14 residues. The CDR3 DNA reads TGTGCCTGGAGTGTAAAATCAGTATTAGATACGCAGTATTTT. Residues: CAWSVKSVLDTQYF.

J is TRBJ2-1 and V is TRBV4-2; 13 bases are a match to TRBD2. V shed 4 bases, J shed 4 bases, and the junction held 7 bases outside the gene matches. The CDR3 length is 17 residues. Per the germline V gene, CDR1 is LGHNA and CDR2 is YNFKEQ. This chain's CDR3 is CASSRTGTSGEYNEQFF. The CDR3 DNA follows: TGTGCCAGCAGCCGGACCGGGACTAGCGGGGAGTACAATGAGCAGTTCTTC.

This clonotype was seen once. This could be a read error, since a much larger clone is one nucleotide away. The V gene is TRBV28, the J gene TRBJ1-1; D remains ambiguous. This CDR3 has 13 amino acids. Looked up from germline, CDR1 is MDHEN and CDR2 is SYDVKM. The V end was cut by 5 bases, the J end by 4 bases, with 11 bases between. The CDR3 sequence: CASSADGSTEAFF. CDR3 in DNA: TGTGCCAGCAGTGCAGACGGTTCCACTGAAGCTTTCTTT.

About this clonotype itself: A much larger clone lies one base from this, so it may be a read error. The V call is TRBV29-1, the J call TRBJ2-3; 8 bases are shared with TRBD1. The last part of the DNA fits TRBJ1-5 better; the J call may be wrong. The CDR3 is 15 amino acids. Germline V gene sequence: CDR1 SQVTM, CDR2 ANQGSEA. The CDR3 region has the DNA TGCAGCGTTGAGGGATACGGGACAGGCACAGATACGCAGCATTTT. Its protein product is CSVEGYGTGTDTQHF.

This clonotype was found a few times. The chain recombines TRBV4-2 with TRBJ2-1; D uncertain. Between the trimmed V and J ends, which lost 4 bases and 6 bases, there was a span of 7 bases. The CDR3 runs 12 residues. Per germline, CDR1 LGHNA and CDR2 YNFKEQ. The CDR3 here is CASSLPANEQFF. Written as DNA, the CDR3 is TGTGCCAGCAGCCTTCCCGCCAATGAGCAGTTCTTC.

The chain has TRBV6-1 and TRBJ2-2, with D uncertain. V lost 7 bases, J lost 4 bases, and 19 bases lay in between. The length of the CDR3 is 16 residues. Germline CDR1 and CDR2: MNHNS and SASEGT. The CDR3 reads CASTGMTYPRTGELFF. As DNA, the CDR3 is TGTGCCAGCACCGGAATGACTTACCCACGCACCGGGGAGCTGTTTTTT.

In this sample, this clonotype turned up a few times. With a much larger clone just one base away, this may be a read error. The chain carries TRBV9 and TRBJ2-7, with D perhaps TRBD1 (5 bases). Germline lookup yields CDR1 SGDLS and CDR2 YYNGEE. The CDR3 consists of 15 residues. CDR3 protein: CASGVGAGGSYEQYF. CDR3 nucleotides: TGTGCCAGCGGCGTAGGGGCAGGCGGTTCCTACGAGCAGTACTTC.

The chain has TRBV6-2 or TRBV6-3 and TRBJ2-7; 8 nucleotides agree with TRBD2. Germline CDR1 is MNHEY and CDR2 is SVGEGT. The trim removed 0 bases at V and 6 bases at J, leaving 13 bases unmatched. The length of the CDR3 is 17 residues. CDR3 sequence: CASSYSWDSGARGEQYF. DNA for the CDR3: TGTGCCAGCAGTTACTCCTGGGATAGCGGGGCCCGGGGCGAGCAGTACTTC.

The rearrangement uses TRBV28 and TRBJ2-3; 12 nucleotides match TRBD2. CDR3 length: 14 amino acids. In germline, CDR1 is MDHEN, CDR2 SYDVKM. With 8 bases clipped from V and 3 bases from J, the junction kept 3 bases outside the gene matches. The CDR3 nucleotides are TGTGCCAGCGGGACTAGCGGGTGGACAGATACGCAGTATTTT. This sequence encodes CASGTSGWTDTQYF.

This clonotype has a handful of counts. The chain couples TRBV28 to TRBJ2-1, with 8 bases identical to TRBD1. CDR1 and CDR2 from the germline V gene are MDHEN and SYDVKM. Unmatched junction bases numbered 6, after V lost 4 bases and J lost 7 bases. This CDR3 contains 14 residues. CDR3: CASSWPGGNNEQFF. The CDR3 DNA is TGTGCCAGCAGTTGGCCAGGGGGCAATAATGAGCAGTTCTTC. The full variable domain, rest sourced from reference TRBV28 and TRBJ2-1, is DVKVTQSSRYLVKRTGEKVFLECVQDMDHENMFWYRQDPGLGLRLIYFSYDVKMKEKGDIPEGYSVSREKKERFSLILESASTNQTSMYLCASSWPGGNNEQFFGPGTRLTVL.

J is TRBJ2-1 and V is TRBV27, with D maybe TRBD1 (5 bases). Deletions cut 3 bases from V and 3 bases from J, with 9 bases between. Germline V lookup: CDR1 MNHEY, CDR2 SMNVEV (reference sequence). The length of the CDR3 is 14 residues. Here the CDR3 DNA reads TGTGCCAGCAGTTTTCTGGACAACTACAATGAGCAGTTCTTC. Its protein is CASSFLDNYNEQFF.

This sequence joins TRBV28 and TRBJ1-2; 9 bases are shared with TRBD1. This CDR3 is 11 amino acids long. The V gene's germline CDR1 is MDHEN and CDR2 SYDVKM. V dropped 6 bases and J dropped 13; count of bases not matched to a gene: 6. The CDR3 DNA sequence: TGTGCCAGCAGGGGGACAGGGAAGGGCACCTTC. Translation gives CASRGTGKGTF.